This T cell receptor (beta chain) was captured by sequencing in a study of PD-1 blockade in classical Hodgkin lymphoma. V was pared by 3 bases and J by 0 bases, with 1 base of the junction left unmatched. The CDR3 is made up of 14 amino acids. Per germline, CDR1 SEHNR and CDR2 FQNEAQ (reference sequence). The time point is: cycle 4 day 1 (C4D1), after 5 to 7 weeks of nivolumab. Each and every patient relapsed after autologous stem cell transplantation, and patients got differing brentuximab vedotin exposure. Isolation of CD4+ T cells from thawed PBMCs was performed by magnetic negative selection. Only in-frame clones appear in the TCRdb table, and some are missing; sequencing was by immunoSEQ multiplex PCR. The sample carries around 31,000 clones, around 84% recorded once.

Here the sequenced sample was CD4+ T cells from blood, taken before the fourth cycle of nivolumab. This receptor was taken from a human donor with classical Hodgkin lymphoma. The V gene is TRBV7-9, the J gene TRBJ2-5; the match to TRBD2 covers 7 bases. This CDR3 reads CASSFGGNQETQYF. CDR3 DNA sequence: TGTGCCAGCAGCTTCGGGGGGAACCAAGAGACCCAGTACTTC.